Below are 20 T cell receptor beta chains sequenced from a single sample in a study of T cells in women clearing cervical HPV infection. Clones were read by immunoSEQ multiplex PCR, and TCRdb kept only the in-frame ones, dropping some. The sample has 15,000 to 20,000 clones. Sequencing used blood buffy coat. The receptor set was obtained from a woman aged 18-70 years with a cervical HPV16 infection that either progressed to CIN3+ or cleared (not recorded which).

On this clone itself: The read falls 3 residues short of the CDR3 end, and the missing part is taken from the germline J gene. The genes are TRBV5-1 and TRBJ2-3; 9 bases line up with TRBD2. The trim removed 0 bases at V and 5 bases at J, leaving 4 bases unmatched. Per germline, CDR1 SGHRS and CDR2 YFSETQ. The CDR3 spans 15 residues. The CDR3 bases that were read are TGCGCCAGCAGCTTGGCTAGCGGGGCAGGAGATACG. This encodes CASSLASGAGDT. The complete CDR3 protein is CASSLASGAGDTQYF.

In the case of this clone: Sequencing ends 3 residues short of the CDR3 end; the germline J gene provides the rest. This chain connects TRBV19 to TRBJ1-1, with D tentatively TRBD1 (6 bases). Germline V CDR1 and CDR2: LNHDA, SQIVND (reference sequence). The V end was cut by 10 bases, the J end by 0 bases, with 21 bases between. This CDR3 contains 16 residues. CDR3 amino acids: CANRITHRDLNTEAFF. Incomplete CDR3 DNA: TGTGCCAATAGGATAACTCACAGGGACCTGAACACTGAA.

On this clone: The read terminates 3 residues ahead of where the CDR3 ends, so the germline J gene completes it. The chain has TRBV20-1 and TRBJ1-5; D gene ambiguous. V was trimmed by 4 bases and J by 4 bases, leaving 11 bases between them. Germline loops: CDR1 DFQATT, CDR2 SNEGSKA (reference sequence). The CDR3 length is 13 residues. This CDR3 reads CSAISGPNQPQHF. The part of the CDR3 DNA that was read is TGCAGTGCTATATCAGGTCCTAATCAGCCC.

On this clone itself: The sequenced fragment ends 3 residues before the CDR3 boundary, so the rest is inferred from the germline J gene. The rearrangement links TRBV10-3 to TRBJ2-1, with 8 bases lining up with TRBD1. The CDR3 covers 15 residues. Germline CDR1 reads ENHRY; CDR2 reads SYGVKD. J was trimmed by 0 bases and V by 4 bases; bases with no gene match: 2. CDR3 amino acids: CAISGTGSSYNEQFF. CDR3 bases read: TGTGCCATCAGTGGGACAGGGAGCTCCTACAATGAG.

With respect to this clone: The read ends 3 residues early relative to the CDR3; the germline J gene fills the gap. The chain recombines TRBV7-9 with TRBJ1-1; possible D gene TRBD1, 6 bases. This CDR3 is built from 12 residues. Germline assignment: CDR1 SEHNR and CDR2 FQNEAQ (reference sequence). The sequenced part of the CDR3 DNA is TGTGCCAGCAGCTCAGGACAGTCGGGA. Its protein is CASSSGQSG. Given in full, the CDR3 is CASSSGQSGAFF.

About this clone itself: The read ends 3 residues early relative to the CDR3; the germline J gene fills the gap. This chain uses TRBV2 with TRBJ1-2, with TRBD1 as a possible D gene (5 bases). This CDR3 is built from 14 residues. From germline, CDR1 is SNHLY and CDR2 FYNNEI. Trimming removed 7 bases at V and 0 bases at J, with 12 bases between. The CDR3 sequence is CASNLPGSNYGYTF. CDR3 DNA, as far as it was read: TGTGCCAGCAACCTGCCAGGGTCTAACTATGGC.

As for this clone: The read halts 3 residues ahead of the CDR3 end, with the missing end drawn from the germline J gene. The rearrangement uses TRBV19 and TRBJ1-2; D is uncertain. CDR1 and CDR2 from the germline V gene are LNHDA and SQIVND (reference sequence). CDR3 size: 12 residues. The V end lost 7 bases, the J end lost 0 bases, and 6 bases lay between the germline ends. CDR3 bases read: TGTGCCAGTATAGTTCCTAACTATGGC. It specifies CASIVPNYG. The whole CDR3 reads CASIVPNYGYTF.

In regard to this clone: The read ends 3 residues early relative to the CDR3; the germline J gene fills the gap. The V call is TRBV11-2, the J call TRBJ1-2, with D unclear. V lost 6 bases, J lost 3 bases, and 14 bases lay in between. CDR1 and CDR2 (germline): SGHAT, FQNNGV. The CDR3 is 14 amino acids. The CDR3 loop is CASSLFRGDYGYTF. CDR3 bases read: TGTGCCAGCAGTCTATTCCGGGGTGACTATGGC.

On this clone: The CDR3 is cut off 3 residues early in the read; its end comes from the germline J gene. The chain links TRBV19 to TRBJ2-5; D may be TRBD1 (6 bases). CDR1 and CDR2 from the germline V gene are LNHDA and SQIVND (reference sequence). The CDR3 totals 15 residues. V lost 3 bases and J lost 5, with 16 bases in between. The CDR3 bases that were read are TGTGCCAGTAGTATGCGGAGAACAGGGTGGGAGACC. It yields the protein CASSMRRTGWET. The full CDR3 reads CASSMRRTGWETQYF.

On this clone itself: The CDR3 end lies 3 residues beyond the end of the read and is filled in from the germline J gene. The gene calls are TRBV18 and TRBJ2-1; tentatively, D is TRBD2 (6 bases). The length of the CDR3 is 16 residues. Germline loops: CDR1 KGHSH, CDR2 LQKENI. With 0 bases removed from V and 5 bases from J, the gap between germline ends came to 14 bases. CDR3 DNA, as far as it was read: TGTGCCAGCTCACCACCGGGCACTAGCCTACACAATGAG. Protein sequence: CASSPPGTSLHNE. The whole CDR3 is CASSPPGTSLHNEQFF.

Details on this clone: The sequence runs out 3 residues before the end of the CDR3; the remainder is reconstructed from the germline J gene. V gene TRBV10-2 combines with J gene TRBJ2-7; no clear D gene. Deletions cut 3 bases from V and 6 bases from J, with 15 bases between. The germline CDR1 and CDR2 sequences are WSHSY and SAAADI. The CDR3 runs 14 residues. CDR3 sequence reads: CASSDPGSGGEQYF. The sequenced part of the CDR3 DNA is TGCGCCAGCAGTGACCCCGGGTCTGGTGGCGAG.

Comments on this clone: The CDR3 end lies 3 residues beyond the end of the read and is filled in from the germline J gene. This chain joins TRBV12-3 or TRBV12-4 and TRBJ1-3; D remains ambiguous. Trimming stripped 3 bases from V and 0 bases from J, with 9 bases between. The CDR3 contains 15 residues. The sequenced part of the CDR3 DNA is TGTGCCAGCAGTTTTTCCCAGATCTCTGGAAACACC. Translated: CASSFSQISGNT. The whole CDR3 sequence is CASSFSQISGNTIYF.

As concerns this clone: The read halts 3 residues ahead of the CDR3 end, with the missing end drawn from the germline J gene. The rearrangement joins TRBV20-1 to TRBJ1-1; D is undetermined. The CDR3 consists of 12 residues. CDR1 and CDR2 from the germline V gene are DFQATT and SNEGSKA (reference sequence). The ends were cut back, 8 bases at V and 1 base at J, with 11 bases in the middle. Incomplete CDR3 DNA: TGCAGTCTACTACATACGAACACTGAA. Its protein is CSLLHTNTE. The full CDR3 protein reads CSLLHTNTEAFF.

A remark on this clone: The read ends 3 residues early relative to the CDR3; the germline J gene fills the gap. J is TRBJ2-3 and V is TRBV20-1, with 11 bases fitting TRBD2. Germline V gene sequence: CDR1 DFQATT, CDR2 SNEGSKA (reference sequence). This CDR3 is 14 amino acids long. V lost 3 bases and J lost 4; bases outside the gene matches: 3. CDR3 sequence reads: CSASIAGGSDTQYF. Incomplete CDR3 DNA: TGCAGTGCTAGTATAGCGGGGGGGTCAGATACG.

Turning to this clone: The CDR3 end is not reached by the read, which stops 3 residues before it; the germline J gene fills it in. The chain combines TRBV30 with TRBJ2-3; D remains unclear. Germline loops: CDR1 GTSNPN, CDR2 SVGIG (reference sequence). V was shortened by 3 bases and J by 3 bases, with 4 bases between the two germline ends. The CDR3 extends over 11 amino acids. The part of the CDR3 DNA that was read is TGTGCCTGGAGACAAACAGATACG. This sequence encodes CAWRQTDT. The CDR3 as a whole reads CAWRQTDTQYF.

On this clone itself: Read coverage stops 3 residues before the CDR3 terminus; the germline J gene supplies the remainder. The rearrangement links TRBV27 to TRBJ2-3; 8 nucleotides align to TRBD1. Germline-derived CDR1 and CDR2 are MNHEY and SMNVEV (reference sequence). The V gene end was trimmed by 6 bases and the J gene end by 3 bases; junction bases not matched to a gene: 8. The CDR3 runs to 15 residues. CDR3: CASRAGGARTDTQYF. The sequenced CDR3 bases are TGTGCCAGCAGGGCAGGGGGCGCGAGGACAGATACG.

About this clone: The CDR3 end lies 3 residues beyond the end of the read and is filled in from the germline J gene. This rearrangement joins TRBV11-2 to TRBJ2-3; 7 bases are shared with TRBD1. Unmatched junction bases numbered 9, after V lost 5 bases and J lost 4 bases. Per the germline V gene, CDR1 is SGHAT and CDR2 is FQNNGV. The CDR3 covers 15 residues. The DNA read from the CDR3 is TGTGCCAGCAGCCGAGCTCGAGGGGGCCCAGATACG. The encoded protein is CASSRARGGPDT. The entire CDR3 protein is CASSRARGGPDTQYF.

A word on this clone: The CDR3 goes on 3 residues after the read ends, and that part is filled in from the germline J gene. The chain is built from TRBV20-1 and TRBJ2-1; the match to TRBD1 covers 8 bases. Germline CDR1 reads DFQATT; CDR2 reads SNEGSKA (reference sequence). There are 15 residues in the CDR3. V was pared by 2 bases and J by 7 bases, with 10 bases of the junction left unmatched. CDR3 DNA (partial): TGCAGTGCTAGACCTGGACAGGGTTTTACGAATGAG. It encodes CSARPGQGFTNE. The complete CDR3 sequence is CSARPGQGFTNEQFF.

As concerns this clone: The read falls 3 residues short of the CDR3 end, and the missing part is taken from the germline J gene. The chain joins TRBV7-9 to TRBJ1-4, with unresolved D. V lost 3 bases and J 8 bases, leaving 16 bases between the germline ends. The CDR3 is made up of 15 amino acids. Germline-derived CDR1 and CDR2 are SEHNR and FQNEAQ (reference sequence). The CDR3: CASSFLRDTREKLFF. Partial CDR3 DNA: TGTGCCAGCAGCTTTTTACGGGATACTAGGGAAAAA.

Comment on this clone: The read gets to within 3 residues of the CDR3 end, and the germline J gene fills in the rest. The chain is built from TRBV6-2 or TRBV6-3 and TRBJ1-5; D ambiguous. Trimming took off 10 bases at V and 2 bases at J, with 15 bases between the two ends. From germline, CDR1 is MNHEY and CDR2 SVGEGT. The CDR3 has 14 amino acids. The DNA read from the CDR3 is TGTGCCACCCTAAGAGCAGGAGGCAATCAGCCC. Its translation is CATLRAGGNQP. The entire CDR3 is CATLRAGGNQPQHF.